The 13 T cell receptor beta chains reported below all come from one sample, sequenced in a study of blood T cell repertoires in COVID-19. Sequencing used immunoSEQ multiplex PCR; TCRdb keeps in-frame clones, though not all of them. The top ten hold 11% of the sample, which has 150,000 to 200,000 clones, around 85% seen once. Sequences were obtained from peripheral blood. The receptors shown here come from a woman in her fifties or sixties with COVID-19, enrolled during active disease.

Notes on this clone: A read error may account for a junction end that differs from germline. The chain's CDR3 is CATSDLGGTGAFF. The CDR3, as DNA: TGTGCCACCAGTGATTTGGGGGGGACTGGAGCTTTCTTT. The chain uses TRBV24-1 and TRBJ1-1, with D maybe TRBD1 (5 bases). This CDR3 comprises 13 residues. Germline assignment: CDR1 KGHDR and CDR2 SFDVKD.

In its sample, this clone was seen once. The V and J genes are TRBV5-1 and TRBJ2-5, with D possibly being TRBD1 (6 bases). This CDR3 is 15 amino acids long. Trimming stripped 0 bases from V and 1 base from J, with 10 bases between. Germline CDR1 is SGHRS and CDR2 is YFSETQ. The DNA of the CDR3 is TGCGCCAGCAGCTTGGGCCCGGACAGCCAAGAGACCCAGTACTTC. Its protein is CASSLGPDSQETQYF.

This clone showed up just a few times. This sequence joins TRBV30 and TRBJ2-7; weak D call: TRBD1 (6 bases). CDR1 and CDR2 (germline): GTSNPN, SVGIG (reference sequence). The CDR3 covers 12 residues. V lost 6 bases and J 2 bases, leaving 11 bases between the germline ends. CDR3 DNA: TGTGCCTGTCGACAGGATCCCTACGAGCAGTACTTC. As protein: CACRQDPYEQYF.

The sample holds one count of this clone. The genes are TRBV6-5 and TRBJ1-4; D call uncertain. CDR1 is MNHEY, CDR2 SVGAGI, per germline. Deletions cut 6 bases from V and 6 bases from J, with 8 bases between. CDR3 size: 12 residues. In DNA, the CDR3 is TGTGCCAGCAGCCCCGGGGATGAAAAACTGTTTTTT. Protein product: CASSPGDEKLFF.

This clone has just one count. V and J are TRBV7-9 and TRBJ1-4; D remains ambiguous. The V and J ends lost 5 bases and 8 bases respectively, with 15 bases between them. The CDR3 contains 14 residues. Germline V gene lookup returns CDR1 SEHNR and CDR2 FQNEAQ (reference sequence). Here the CDR3 DNA reads TGTGCCAGCAGCCCTAGTAACGCCGGGGAAAAACTGTTTTTT. Its translation: CASSPSNAGEKLFF. The whole variable domain, filled in from reference TRBV7-9 and TRBJ1-4, reads DTGVSQNPRHKITKRGQNVTFRCDPISEHNRLYWYRQTLGQGPEFLTYFQNEAQLEKSRLLSDRFSAERPKGSFSTLEIQRTEQGDSAMYLCASSPSNAGEKLFFGSGTQLSVL.

The chain is built from TRBV24-1 and TRBJ1-2; 8 nucleotides match TRBD1. This CDR3 has 15 residues. Germline V gene sequence: CDR1 KGHDR, CDR2 SFDVKD. J lost 7 bases, V lost 3 bases, and 9 bases had no gene match. CDR3 loop: CATSDRMDRDGGYTF. The CDR3 DNA follows: TGTGCCACCAGTGATCGCATGGACAGGGACGGTGGCTACACCTTC.

In DNA form, the CDR3 reads TGCGCCAGCAGTGAGTCGACAGGGCCATACACTGAAGCTTTCTTT. As protein: CASSESTGPYTEAFF. The V gene is TRBV10-1, the J gene TRBJ1-1, with 7 positions matching TRBD1. This CDR3 spans 15 amino acids. V gave up 0 bases and J gave up 3 bases; unmatched junction bases: 4. In germline, CDR1 is WNHNN, CDR2 SYGVQD (reference sequence).

The gene calls are TRBV11-2 and TRBJ2-3; D may be TRBD2 (5 bases). The germline gives CDR1 SGHAT, CDR2 FQNNGV. V was clipped by 5 bases and J by 2 bases, with 14 bases between them. The CDR3 runs to 15 residues. The CDR3 loop is CASSEVGLATDTQYF. CDR3 nucleotide sequence: TGTGCCAGCAGCGAAGTCGGACTCGCCACAGATACGCAGTATTTT.

The chain has TRBV7-3 and TRBJ2-1, with 10 positions matching TRBD2. This CDR3 is built from 20 residues. Per the germline V gene, CDR1 is SGHTA and CDR2 is FQGTGA. J lost 7 bases, V lost 5 bases, and 23 bases had no gene match. CDR3 sequence reads: CASSEIAQREGPIRWNEQFF. In nucleotides, the CDR3 is TGTGCCAGCAGCGAAATAGCACAGCGGGAGGGCCCCATTCGATGGAATGAGCAGTTCTTC.

This sequence joins TRBV24-1 and TRBJ2-7; D not certain. V dropped 2 bases and J dropped 2 bases, with 9 bases sitting between them. Germline V gene lookup returns CDR1 KGHDR and CDR2 SFDVKD. This CDR3 spans 14 amino acids. The CDR3 sequence is CATSDSSRTYEQYF. The DNA for the CDR3 is TGTGCCACCAGTGATTCGTCCAGGACCTACGAGCAGTACTTC.

The chain combines TRBV3-1 (or the pseudogene TRBV3-2) with TRBJ1-4; 8 bases fit TRBD1. The CDR3 totals 16 residues. Germline CDR1 LGHDT, CDR2 YNNKEL (reference sequence). Trimming at V came to 4 bases and at J to 5 bases, leaving 9 bases not matched to a gene. CDR3: CASSRSGQGINEKLFF. CDR3 nucleotide sequence: TGTGCCAGCAGCCGAAGCGGACAGGGCATAAATGAAAAACTGTTTTTT.

The chain uses TRBV13 and TRBJ2-1, with D possibly TRBD2 on 5 matching bases. V lost 5 bases and J 4 bases, leaving 21 bases between the germline ends. The CDR3 runs 17 residues. Germline V CDR1 and CDR2: PRHDT, FYEKMQ (reference sequence). CDR3 sequence reads: CASSPRVGWRAYNEQFF. The CDR3 bases are TGTGCCAGCAGCCCTCGTGTAGGGTGGCGGGCGTACAATGAGCAGTTCTTC.

The CDR3 region is CASSLFAGGQGYGYTF. CDR3 nucleotides: TGTGCCAGCAGTTTATTTGCGGGGGGACAGGGGTACGGCTACACCTTC. The chain combines TRBV28 with TRBJ1-2; 10 nucleotides agree with TRBD1. CDR3 length equals 16 residues. CDR1 and CDR2 from the germline V gene are MDHEN and SYDVKM. J gave up 8 bases and V 1 base, and 10 bases lay outside the gene matches.